The T cell receptor (beta chain) described here comes from a study of blood T cell repertoires in COVID-19. TCRdb keeps only in-frame clones here, not all; method: immunoSEQ multiplex PCR. The sample contains approximately 240,000 clones, around 87% of which appear only once. The V gene end was trimmed by 3 bases and the J gene end by 5 bases; junction bases not matched to a gene: 8. The CDR3 is made up of 16 amino acids. Germline values: CDR1 LGHNA, CDR2 YNFKEQ. This clone came up a few times. The sample comprised peripheral blood. The rearrangement uses TRBV4-2 and TRBJ2-1; TRBD1 agrees at 9 bases. This TCR came from a woman aged 30 to 39 who had recovered from COVID-19. The CDR3 DNA sequence: TGTGCCAGCAGCCAGTCCGACAGGACAGGGGACAATGAGCAGTTCTTC. As protein: CASSQSDRTGDNEQFF.